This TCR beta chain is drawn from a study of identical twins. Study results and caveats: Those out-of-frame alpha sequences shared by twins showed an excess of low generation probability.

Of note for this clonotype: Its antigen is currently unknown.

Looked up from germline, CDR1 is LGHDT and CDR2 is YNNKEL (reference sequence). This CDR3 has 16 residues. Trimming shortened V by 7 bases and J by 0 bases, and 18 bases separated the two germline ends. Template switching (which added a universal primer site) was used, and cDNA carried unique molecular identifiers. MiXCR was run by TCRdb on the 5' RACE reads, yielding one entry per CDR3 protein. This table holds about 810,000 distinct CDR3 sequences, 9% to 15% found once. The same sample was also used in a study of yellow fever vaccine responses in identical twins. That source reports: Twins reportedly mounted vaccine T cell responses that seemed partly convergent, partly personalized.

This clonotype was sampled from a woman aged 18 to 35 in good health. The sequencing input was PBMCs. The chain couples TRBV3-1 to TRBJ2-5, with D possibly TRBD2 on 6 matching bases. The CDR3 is CASTKRGRRNQETQYF. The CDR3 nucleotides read TGTGCCAGCACCAAAAGAGGGAGGCGGAACCAAGAGACCCAGTACTTC.